The source of this T cell receptor (beta chain) is a study of chemoradiotherapy in HPV16-positive cancers (dated by TCRdb to between 2020 and 2023). Notes on the research overall: Using functional T-cell assays on cells from two HPV16-positive patients, the researchers defined candidate HPV-specific T-cell clones and common TCR motifs. TCR repertoires from 86 patients with HPV-related cancers were then used to track the candidate HPV-specific TCRs and motifs. The study asked whether T-cell immunity against the HPV oncoproteins E6 and E7 changes during chemoradiotherapy and whether it affects survival.

Repertoires were sampled multiple times during chemoradiotherapy, which allowed clonal expansion in the tumor microenvironment to be followed. From the cysteine through the phenylalanine, the CDR3 covers 14 amino acids. Only the CDR3 DNA is retained, 42 bases long and in frame from the first base. From the germline V gene (reference sequence), CDR1 is MNHEY and CDR2 is SMNVEV. The junction shows trimming of 5 bases on V and 4 bases on J, and the gene matches do not reach 4 bases of it. Summary of the overall study and its limitations: Improved recurrence-free survival in HPV16-positive patients was associated with expansion of HPV-responsive T cells during chemoradiotherapy. The functional definition of HPV-specific T cells was derived from only a couple of HPV16-positive patients, and the survival association was reported for HPV16-positive patients. Expansion of candidate HPV-specific clones and E7-related TCR motifs was observed in the tumor microenvironment during treatment, whereas no such expansion was observed for non-HPV-specific T cells.

For this clone: Its antigen specificity is not known. No much larger clonotype is one base removed from it; base qualities were not supplied.

The library was produced with the immunoSEQ multiplex PCR assay. Here the immuneACCESS table is served through TCRdb, limited to in-frame sequences with V and J called. Missing clones are a known gap in these copies; in checked studies unresolved V genes cover under half, and the rest lacks a known reason. The sample table holds approximately 800 clones, of which about 88% were seen once. Jointly, the top ten make up 8.5% to 9% of the sample. This sequence was found in a human donor with HPV-associated anogenital cancer. This sample comprised tumor tissue, obtained from a patient who underwent chemoradiotherapy. The chain is assembled from TRBV27 and TRBJ1-5; a stretch of 8 junction bases matches TRBD1. The CDR3 corresponds to CASSRGQGNQPQHF. The base sequence is TGTGCCAGCAGTCGTGGACAGGGTAATCAGCCCCAGCATTTT.